This T cell receptor (beta chain) was sequenced for a study of graft-versus-host responses after intestinal transplantation. Trimming took off 0 bases at V and 0 bases at J, with 9 bases between the two ends. CDR1 is SGHTA and CDR2 is FQGNSA in the germline V gene. The CDR3 consists of 15 residues. On this clone: Antigen specificity is unknown.

Method: immunoSEQ multiplex PCR; TCRdb's copy keeps in-frame clones and lacks some. The sample has about 100,000 clones, 91% seen once. The chain joins TRBV7-2 to TRBJ2-7, with D possibly being TRBD2 (5 bases). The TCR comes from a human donor who was the organ donor for an intestinal transplant. Sequencing was performed on unstimulated CD4+ T cells sorted from spleen or lymph node cells, taken before transplant. The CDR3 region has the DNA TGTGCCAGCAGCTTAGCTCGACTAAACTCCTACGAGCAGTACTTC. Translation gives CASSLARLNSYEQYF.